The following is a TCR beta chain sequence with its context. There is no known antigen for this receptor. No much larger clone exists at a distance of one base, and base qualities are not known. Cut back by 6 bases and 1 base, the V and J ends lie 13 bases apart. The CDR3 numbers 15 residues from cysteine through phenylalanine. CDR3 DNA is the only sequence kept; it has 45 bases, read in frame from the first base. The germline V gene (reference sequence) supplies CDR1 MNHEY and CDR2 SMNVEV. These data are taken from a study of blood T cell repertoires in COVID-19 (dated by TCRdb to about 2020). Broadly, across the study: Samples covering the acute and convalescent phases of COVID-19 were provided by collaborators in the United States, Italy and Spain. The prospective study material was composed of cDNA or gDNA derived from T cells, B-cell-depleted T cells, or PBMCs. Deeply sampled blood TCRbeta repertoires from subjects exposed to, actively infected with, or recovered from COVID-19 were included in the dataset. A freely available public database, intended as a resource for researchers studying the immune response to SARS-CoV-2, is where the repertoires were released. The samples were drawn from two sources: the first 160 participants of the ongoing ImmuneRACE study, and 1,000 to 1,500 subjects contributed by 6 global collaborators. The sample metadata nearly always contained a de-identified subject ID, COVID-19 status, age in years and sex. Where HLA class I and class II types were available, the types were taken from metadata supplied by the sample provider, not from assay-based typing. Results the study describes overall, beyond this receptor: The quantity of clinical and demographic metadata differed by source and by participant and was supplied without curation.

TCRbeta CDR3 regions were amplified from genomic DNA using the immunoSEQ Assay, a bias-controlled multiplex PCR. Per the source publication's procedure: Within the assay, amplification of reference gene primers was used to estimate how many nucleated cells each sample contained. To quantify the absolute abundance of each unique TCRbeta CDR3 rearrangement, sequence reads were collapsed and filtered. For each sample, productive Simpson clonality was calculated as the square root of Simpson's diversity index across productive rearrangements. Sourced from immuneACCESS, this table was stored by TCRdb with only in-frame sequences that have V and J called. A share of the clones is absent; for the studies checked, an unresolved V gene accounts for under half, and the remainder has no known explanation. V and J calls and clone size are those listed in that table; D and trimming were worked out from the DNA. The sample has 150,000 or so clones on record, about 93% of them singletons. 4.5% to 5.5% of the sample is taken by the ten largest.

Whole blood was collected in K2EDTA tubes by collaborating institutions according to the institutions' own protocols. For TCRbeta analysis, collaborator samples were shipped as frozen whole blood, as isolated PBMCs, or as DNA extracted from either sample type. This TCR was recovered from a woman aged 45-59 years with acute or convalescent COVID-19. The chain links TRBV27 with TRBJ2-1, with TRBD1 as a weak D call on 5 bases. Material: peripheral blood. Read as DNA, the sequence is TGTGCCAGCAGCTTACAGGTCGTTTCCTACAATGAGCAGTTCTTC. Protein translation: CASSLQVVSYNEQFF.